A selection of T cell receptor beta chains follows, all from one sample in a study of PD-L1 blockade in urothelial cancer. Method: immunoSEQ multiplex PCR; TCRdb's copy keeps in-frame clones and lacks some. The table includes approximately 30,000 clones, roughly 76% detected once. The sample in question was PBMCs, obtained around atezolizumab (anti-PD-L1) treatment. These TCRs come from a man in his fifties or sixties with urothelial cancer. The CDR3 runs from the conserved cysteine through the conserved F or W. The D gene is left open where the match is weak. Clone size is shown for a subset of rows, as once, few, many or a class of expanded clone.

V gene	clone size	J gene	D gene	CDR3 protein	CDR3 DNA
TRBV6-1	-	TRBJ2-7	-	CASSEAVAESSYEQYF	TGTGCCAGCAGTGAGGCGGTAGCGGAAAGCTCCTACGAGCAGTACTTC
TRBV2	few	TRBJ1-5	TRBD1	CASTRQGGNQPQHF	TGTGCCAGCACCCGACAGGGAGGCAATCAGCCCCAGCATTTT
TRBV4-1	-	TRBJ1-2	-	CASSPPSGANYGYTF	TGCGCCAGCAGCCCGCCCTCGGGAGCTAACTATGGCTACACCTTC
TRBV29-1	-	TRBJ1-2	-	CSAAAGFGYGYTF	TGCAGCGCCGCGGCAGGGTTCGGCTATGGCTACACCTTC
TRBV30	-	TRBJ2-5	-	CAWSPGKTQYF	TGTGCCTGGAGTCCGGGGAAGACCCAGTACTTC
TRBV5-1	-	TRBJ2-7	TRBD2	CASSGGGNYEQYF	TGCGCCAGCTCTGGGGGAGGGAACTACGAGCAGTACTTC
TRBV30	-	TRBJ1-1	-	CAWSLNSPRGSTEAFF	TGTGCCTGGAGCCTCAACTCCCCCCGGGGTTCGACTGAAGCTTTCTTT
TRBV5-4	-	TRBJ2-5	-	CASSLREETQYF	TGTGCCAGCAGCTTGCGGGAAGAGACCCAGTACTTC
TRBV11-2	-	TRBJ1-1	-	CASSRLTGKLAEAFF	TGTGCCAGCAGCCGCCTAACAGGGAAACTCGCTGAAGCTTTCTTT
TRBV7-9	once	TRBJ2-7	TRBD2	CASSLGAGGTYEQYF	TGTGCCAGCAGCTTAGGGGCGGGAGGCACCTACGAGCAGTACTTC
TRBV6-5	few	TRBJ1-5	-	CASMVGGGKNQPQHF	TGTGCCAGCATGGTTGGGGGGGGAAAAAATCAGCCCCAGCATTTT
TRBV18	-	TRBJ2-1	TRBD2	CASSQYGRAGNEQFF	TGTGCCAGCTCTCAATATGGGAGGGCCGGGAATGAGCAGTTCTTC
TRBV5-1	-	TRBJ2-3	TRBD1	CASSRQGVSSDTQYF	TGCGCCAGCAGCCGACAGGGGGTTTCGTCAGATACGCAGTATTTT
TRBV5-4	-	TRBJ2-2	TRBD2	CASSFSAGRTNTGELFF	TGTGCCAGCAGCTTCTCAGCGGGGAGGACTAACACCGGGGAGCTGTTTTTT
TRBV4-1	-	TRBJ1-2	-	CASSQIGQIYGYTF	TGCGCCAGCAGCCAGATCGGACAGATCTATGGCTACACCTTC
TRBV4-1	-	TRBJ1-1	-	CASSQGGHMNTEAFF	TGCGCCAGCAGCCAAGGGGGGCACATGAACACTGAAGCTTTCTTT
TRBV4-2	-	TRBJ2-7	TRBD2	CASSQDKGLAFLYEQYF	TGTGCCAGCAGCCAAGATAAAGGACTAGCGTTCCTCTACGAGCAGTACTTC
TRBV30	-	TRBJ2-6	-	CAWIVSSSGANVLTF	TGTGCCTGGATTGTCTCGTCCTCTGGGGCCAACGTCCTGACTTTC
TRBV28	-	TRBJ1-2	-	CASSNNDQGAVGYTF	TGTGCCAGCAGCAACAATGATCAAGGAGCGGTGGGCTACACCTTC
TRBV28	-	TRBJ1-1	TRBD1	CASSSSDRGRTEAFF	TGTGCCAGCAGTTCCTCGGACAGGGGGCGGACTGAAGCTTTCTTT
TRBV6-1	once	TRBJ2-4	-	CASSDHSVTKNIQYF	TGTGCCAGCAGTGACCACAGTGTGACCAAAAACATTCAGTACTTC
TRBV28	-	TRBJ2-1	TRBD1	CASSRGGQANNEQFF	TGTGCCAGCAGTCGAGGGGGACAGGCTAACAATGAGCAGTTCTTC
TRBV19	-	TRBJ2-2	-	CASTDRVTGELFF	TGTGCCAGTACCGACCGGGTTACCGGGGAGCTGTTTTTT
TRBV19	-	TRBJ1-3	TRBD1	CASTFPGQGSGGNTIYF	TGTGCCAGTACCTTCCCGGGACAGGGGAGTGGAGGAAACACCATATATTTT
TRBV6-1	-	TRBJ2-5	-	CASSDVGGLGKETQYF	TGTGCCAGCAGTGACGTGGGAGGTTTGGGAAAAGAGACCCAGTACTTC
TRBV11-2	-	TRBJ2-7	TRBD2	CASSLVATSGLEQYF	TGTGCCAGCAGCTTAGTCGCGACTAGCGGTCTCGAGCAGTACTTC
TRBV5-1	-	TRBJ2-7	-	CASSLGPGNSYEQYF	TGCGCCAGCAGCTTGGGTCCAGGGAACTCCTACGAGCAGTACTTC
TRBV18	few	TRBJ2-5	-	CASSPLQGTQETQYF	TGTGCCAGCTCACCACTACAGGGTACCCAAGAGACCCAGTACTTC
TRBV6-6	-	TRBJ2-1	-	CASTVYNEQFF	TGTGCCAGCACTGTTTACAATGAGCAGTTCTTC
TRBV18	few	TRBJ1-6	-	CASSPRQFLALHF	TGTGCCAGCTCACCACGACAGTTCCTAGCCCTCCACTTT
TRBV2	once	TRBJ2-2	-	CASIKETGNTGELFF	TGTGCCAGCATCAAAGAGACAGGGAACACCGGGGAGCTGTTTTTT
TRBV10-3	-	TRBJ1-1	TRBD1	CAISQTGANTEAFF	TGTGCCATCAGCCAGACAGGGGCGAACACTGAAGCTTTCTTT
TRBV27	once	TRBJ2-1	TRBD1	CASSLPMTGGIYNEQFF	TGTGCCAGCAGTTTACCAATGACAGGGGGGATATACAATGAGCAGTTCTTC
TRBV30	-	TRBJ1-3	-	CAWTGAAGNTIYF	TGTGCCTGGACAGGGGCAGCTGGAAACACCATATATTTT
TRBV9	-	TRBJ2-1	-	CASTPRGRGAREQFF	TGTGCCAGCACCCCCCGGGGGAGGGGGGCTCGTGAGCAGTTCTTC
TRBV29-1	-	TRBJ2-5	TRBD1	CSVANLPGTGGQETQYF	TGCAGCGTTGCTAATTTACCAGGGACAGGGGGCCAAGAGACCCAGTACTTC
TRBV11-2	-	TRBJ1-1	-	CASSLTQGTEAFF	TGTGCCAGCAGCCTCACACAGGGAACTGAAGCTTTCTTT
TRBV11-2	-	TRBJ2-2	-	CASSPRGGELFF	TGTGCCAGCAGCCCCAGGGGTGGGGAGCTGTTTTTT
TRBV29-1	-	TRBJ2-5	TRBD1	CSVEAPGDRGETQYF	TGCAGCGTTGAAGCCCCGGGGGACAGGGGGGAGACCCAGTACTTC
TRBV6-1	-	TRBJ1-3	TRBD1	CASSVDRGDTIYF	TGTGCCAGCAGTGTGGACAGGGGGGACACCATATATTTT
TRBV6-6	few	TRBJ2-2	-	CASRTLGQHGGELFF	TGTGCCAGCAGGACTCTGGGACAACACGGGGGGGAGCTGTTTTTT
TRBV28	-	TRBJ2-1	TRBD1	CASRTQGASGNEQFF	TGTGCCAGCAGAACACAGGGGGCGAGTGGCAATGAGCAGTTCTTC
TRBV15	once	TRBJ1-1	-	CATSPSRTENTEAFF	TGTGCCACCAGCCCCTCGCGGACAGAGAACACTGAAGCTTTCTTT
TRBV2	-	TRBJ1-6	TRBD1	CASSWDRLNSPLHF	TGTGCCAGCAGTTGGGACAGGCTCAATTCACCCCTCCACTTT
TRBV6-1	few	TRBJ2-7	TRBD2	CASGPLAGGQYF	TGTGCCAGCGGGCCCTTAGCGGGAGGGCAGTACTTC